The sequence of this TCR beta chain was determined in a study of cytotoxic CD8 clonotypes in ibrutinib-treated CLL (dated by TCRdb to the early 2020s). Describing the broader study: The cohort was composed of under 12 relapsed/refractory and approximately 14 treatment-naive patients; IGHV unmutated status was identified in some 17 patients. On average, each sample had some 260,000 productive templates and approximately 85,000 productive rearrangements. Samples at response were collected after a median of roughly 13 months of treatment, with a range of roughly 6 to 40 months. Longitudinal samples were obtainable from about 30% of the roughly 86 participants in the trial. Responses were partial in some 24 patients and complete in 2; after median around 66 months follow-up, some 15 stayed in remission and some twelve progressed. Every sample from remission and from progressive disease was obtained while the patients were still on ibrutinib. Cryopreserved peripheral blood mononuclear cells were obtained prior to treatment, at the time of response, and at either disease progression or sustained remission.

This clone came up once. This clone's antigen is unknown. One end of the junction varies from germline; a read error may be responsible. From the cysteine up to the phenylalanine, the CDR3 has a length of 17 residues. Only the CDR3 DNA stays, 51 bases, in frame from base 1. CDR1 and CDR2 were assigned from the germline V gene as SGHRS and YFSETQ. The research as a whole found: Sampling times were not matched between patients in sustained remission and patients whose disease was progressing, and lymph node repertoires were not examined. At ibrutinib response clonality went up, during sustained remission it held steady, and at progression it dropped back toward baseline. Baseline clonality exceeded that of age-matched healthy donors and correlated strongly with circulating CD8+ T-cell counts. Public clonotypes were rare and either contracted or stayed stable during treatment, and the rise in clonality at ibrutinib response reflected the expansion of private clonotypes.

What the time point label conveys for this sample: roughly 2 years on ibrutinib. Roughly 1.9 micrograms of genomic DNA were extracted from cryopreserved PBMCs for TCR beta library preparation. High-throughput TCR beta sequencing was performed on longitudinal blood samples from CLL patients receiving ibrutinib monotherapy. The patients took part in an open-label, single-center phase 2 trial of ibrutinib monotherapy. The goal of deep resolution MiSeq sequencing was a depth between 1 in 1 million and 1 in 200,000 T cells, and coverage averaged 10x per clonotype. TCR beta libraries were generated with the immunoSEQ hsTCRB Kit. Turning to the authors' computational methods: ImmunoSEQ Data Assistant and ImmunoSEQ Analyzer were used for data analysis, and V, D and J genes were assigned according to IMGT definitions. Clonality, which ranges from 0 to 1, was calculated by subtracting the normalized Shannon entropy of productive rearrangement frequencies from one. Public clonotype analysis was restricted to overrepresented clonotypes comprising at least 0.05% of each patient's repertoire. About a dozen age-matched healthy donor repertoires from immuneACCESS served as clonality controls. TCRdb carries this immuneACCESS record with in-frame sequences only. Its versions omit some clonotypes, under half of them owing to an unresolved V gene in the studies checked, with the rest unexplained. The DNA was the basis for D and trimming; V, J and clone size are from that table. The sample table holds over 95,000 clones, of which approximately 58% were seen once. Together, the top ten hold 37% of the sample.

The sequences come from PBMCs, collected after 24 months of ibrutinib treatment. The rearranged segments are TRBV5-1 and TRBJ2-7; the central 8 bases match TRBD2. The TCR comes from a human donor with chronic lymphocytic leukemia. The CDR3 region has the sequence CASTLDTSGSRSYEQYF. In nucleotides, the sequence is TGCGCCAGCACCTTGGATACTAGCGGATCCCGCTCCTACGAGCAGTACTTC.